These T cell receptor beta chains were read from a single sample in a study of cytomegalovirus exposure and HLA in healthy donors. Only in-frame clones appear in the TCRdb table, and some are missing; sequencing was by immunoSEQ multiplex PCR. In the table there are about 120,000 clones, about 8% of which are singletons. The sequencing input was PBMCs. The receptor source for this set is a middle-aged woman in good health and CMV-seropositive. CDR3s include the opening cysteine and the closing phenylalanine or tryptophan. The D gene is left open where the match is weak. Expanded clones get a size class; other rows say once, few or many, or leave the size out.

DNA | CDR3 | D | size | J | V
TGTGCCAGCAGCTTATCCGGGACAGCTTCACAAGAGACCCAGTACTTC | CASSLSGTASQETQYF | TRBD1 | few | TRBJ2-5 | TRBV7-3
TGTGCCTGGAGCCAGGTCAGGGGAGCAGCTTTCTTT | CAWSQVRGAAFF | NA | NA | TRBJ1-1 | TRBV30
TGTGCCAGCAGCTCCGGCGGGAACACTGAAGCTTTCTTT | CASSSGGNTEAFF | NA | NA | TRBJ1-1 | TRBV7-9
TGTGCCAGTAGTATAATCAGGGGGCAGTCGGATACGCAGTATTTT | CASSIIRGQSDTQYF | TRBD1 | few | TRBJ2-3 | TRBV19
TGTGCCAGTAGTTTCGACTCTAGCACAGATACGCAGTATTTT | CASSFDSSTDTQYF | NA | few | TRBJ2-3 | TRBV19
TGTGCCATCAGTGAGTCGGCACAGGGTTATGGCTACACCTTC | CAISESAQGYGYTF | NA | few | TRBJ1-2 | TRBV10-3
TGTGCCAGTAGTATAGGAGGAGGGGATGGTCAGCCCCAGCATTTT | CASSIGGGDGQPQHF | NA | few | TRBJ1-5 | TRBV19
TGTGCCAGCTCACCTAGACAGGACGACGAATCACCCCTCCACTTT | CASSPRQDDESPLHF | NA | few | TRBJ1-6 | TRBV18
TGTGCCAGCAGCGAACCGGGAAAGACTGAAGCTTTCTTT | CASSEPGKTEAFF | NA | NA | TRBJ1-1 | TRBV11-2
TGTGCCAGCAGCTTAGGGCCACAGAGCTCCTACGAGCAGTACTTC | CASSLGPQSSYEQYF | NA | NA | TRBJ2-7 | TRBV7-9
TGCGCCAGCAGCCAAGATAGGTCACCGGGACAGTGGGTCGATCAGCCCCAGCATTTT | CASSQDRSPGQWVDQPQHF | TRBD1 | few | TRBJ1-5 | TRBV4-1
TGTGCCAGCAGCTCGACAGGGGGAACGGGTGAGCAGTACTTC | CASSSTGGTGEQYF | TRBD1 | few | TRBJ2-7 | TRBV5-4
TGTGCCAGCAGTTACGCGGGGACAGGGGTCTACGAGCAGTACTTC | CASSYAGTGVYEQYF | TRBD1 | NA | TRBJ2-7 | TRBV6-6
TGTGCCAGCAGTGAAACGCCAGGGGCCCGGGGGGATGAAAAACTGTTTTTT | CASSETPGARGDEKLFF | NA | few | TRBJ1-4 | TRBV6-1
TGTGCCAGCAGCTTTCCCGGGGACTATGGCTACACCTTC | CASSFPGDYGYTF | NA | few | TRBJ1-2 | TRBV5-4
TGCGCCAGCAGCTTGGAGGGCAGGGTAAGGTTGAACACTGAAGCTTTCTTT | CASSLEGRVRLNTEAFF | NA | few | TRBJ1-1 | TRBV5-1
TGTGCCAGCAGCTTGGGGGACAGGGGAGGAGAGCAGTACTTC | CASSLGDRGGEQYF | TRBD1 | NA | TRBJ2-7 | TRBV7-6
TGTGCCAGCCACTCACCGGGGACAGGGTACTACGAGCAGTACTTC | CASHSPGTGYYEQYF | TRBD1 | NA | TRBJ2-7 | TRBV5-4
TGTGCCTGGAGGAAGGGACTAGCGGGCTACAATGAGCAGTTCTTC | CAWRKGLAGYNEQFF | TRBD2 | NA | TRBJ2-1 | TRBV30
TGTGCCAGCAGTTTAAGGACAGGGCGGCGCTACACCTTC | CASSLRTGRRYTF | TRBD1 | NA | TRBJ1-2 | TRBV27
TGTGCCTGTAAACTCTTGAGCTCCTATAATTCACCCCTCCACTTT | CACKLLSSYNSPLHF | NA | NA | TRBJ1-6 | TRBV30
TGTGCCATCAGAACAGGGGACAATTCACCCCTCCACTTT | CAIRTGDNSPLHF | TRBD1 | NA | TRBJ1-6 | TRBV10-3
TGTGCCAGCAGCTGGGGACAGGCGGCAGGCTACACCTTC | CASSWGQAAGYTF | TRBD1 | few | TRBJ1-2 | TRBV7-9
TGTGCCAGCAGCCCCTTGGGGGGGGCAGGGGGCTACACCTTC | CASSPLGGAGGYTF | NA | NA | TRBJ1-2 | TRBV7-7
TGTGCCGTCCCCCAAGGAGTAAGCACAGATACGCAGTATTTT | CAVPQGVSTDTQYF | NA | few | TRBJ2-3 | TRBV5-4
TGTGCCAGCAGCGTAGGTGGCGGGGGGGCGTATGAGCAGTTCTTC | CASSVGGGGAYEQFF | TRBD2 | few | TRBJ2-1 | TRBV9
TGTGCCAGCAGCCCTAATCGGAGAGGGCAGTACTTC | CASSPNRRGQYF | NA | few | TRBJ2-7 | TRBV7-9
TGTGCCAGCAGGGATACAGGGGCCGGGGAGCTGTTTTTT | CASRDTGAGELFF | TRBD1 | NA | TRBJ2-2 | TRBV7-2
TGTGCCAGCAGCTTCTCTACCGGGAGCTACAATGAGCAGTTCTTC | CASSFSTGSYNEQFF | NA | few | TRBJ2-1 | TRBV7-8
TGTGCCAGCAGGTCAGGGTCGGAAGGCTACACCTTC | CASRSGSEGYTF | NA | NA | TRBJ1-2 | TRBV9
TGTGCCAGCAGTATAGGACAGGGGGCCTACGAGCAGTACTTC | CASSIGQGAYEQYF | TRBD1 | few | TRBJ2-7 | TRBV7-9
TGTGCCAGCTTTAGCTCCGGCGCACTCTACGAGCAGTACTTC | CASFSSGALYEQYF | NA | NA | TRBJ2-7 | TRBV6-1
TGTGCCAGCAGTTACTCGCTGTGGGGAGAAGAGACCCAGTACTTC | CASSYSLWGEETQYF | NA | NA | TRBJ2-5 | TRBV6-5
TGCGCCAGCAGCCAAGAGCCCGCGGGGGGTCTCGACGAGCAGTACTTC | CASSQEPAGGLDEQYF | TRBD2 | NA | TRBJ2-7 | TRBV4-1
TGTGCCAGCAGCAAAGCTCGGGAGATGAACACTGAAGCTTTCTTT | CASSKAREMNTEAFF | NA | NA | TRBJ1-1 | TRBV21-1
TGTGCCAGCTCACCAGTCCCCGGCTACGAGCAGTACTTC | CASSPVPGYEQYF | NA | NA | TRBJ2-7 | TRBV18
TGTGCCAGCAGACCGGACAGTAGCTCCTACGAGCAGTACTTC | CASRPDSSSYEQYF | NA | NA | TRBJ2-7 | TRBV5-4
TGTGCCAGCTCGCGCAACCCTTTAATGGCGGCCGAGCTGTACTTC | CASSRNPLMAAELYF | NA | NA | TRBJ2-7 | TRBV18
TGTGCCAGCAGTGGGCCGGTTAGCTGGGTCGAGCAGTACTTC | CASSGPVSWVEQYF | NA | NA | TRBJ2-7 | TRBV2
TGTGTCAGAAGCCCTCGAGGACTAGCGGGGGGCCTCACCTACGAGCAGTACTTC | CVRSPRGLAGGLTYEQYF | NA | few | TRBJ2-7 | TRBV7-5
TGCGCCAGCAGCCAAGATGGGGGGGGCTACTATGGCTACACCTTC | CASSQDGGGYYGYTF | NA | few | TRBJ1-2 | TRBV4-1
TGTGCCAGCAGCCGAGGGACAGGATCCACAACCTACGAGCAGTACTTC | CASSRGTGSTTYEQYF | TRBD1 | NA | TRBJ2-7 | TRBV28
TGTGCCAGCAGCCGACAGGGCGCCACTGAAGCTTTCTTT | CASSRQGATEAFF | TRBD1 | few | TRBJ1-1 | TRBV7-2
TGCGCCAGCAGCTTGGCCAGTACCGGGACAGGGCACTACGAGCAGTACTTC | CASSLASTGTGHYEQYF | TRBD1 | few | TRBJ2-7 | TRBV5-1
TGTGCCAGCAGCTTAGGACTCGGGGTGGGTGGCGAGCAGTACTTC | CASSLGLGVGGEQYF | NA | few | TRBJ2-7 | TRBV11-2
TGTGCCAGCTCACCCAGGGGAGGGGGGAGTAACACTGAAGCTTTCTTT | CASSPRGGGSNTEAFF | NA | NA | TRBJ1-1 | TRBV18
TGTGCCAGCAGCCAAGGCCGGGACAGGGCGGGTGGCTACTCCTTC | CASSQGRDRAGGYSF | TRBD1 | NA | TRBJ1-2 | TRBV14
TGCGCCAGCACCTTGGGAGGGAATTCACCCCTCCACTTT | CASTLGGNSPLHF | NA | few | TRBJ1-6 | TRBV5-1
TGTGCCAGCAGCTTAGTTCCACTGGGCGACGAGCAGTACTTC | CASSLVPLGDEQYF | NA | NA | TRBJ2-7 | TRBV7-2
TGTGCCAGCAGTGAGAGGGGGGACAGCTCCTTGGCCTATGGCTACACCTTC | CASSERGDSSLAYGYTF | TRBD1 | NA | TRBJ1-2 | TRBV2
TGTGCCATCAGTGAGCCGTCACTCGGTTCCGGCGGGGCCTACAATGAGCAGTTCTTC | CAISEPSLGSGGAYNEQFF | NA | few | TRBJ2-1 | TRBV10-3
TGTGCCAGCAGCTTGGGTGGTCGGGGGGGCACCTACAATGAGCAGTTCTTC | CASSLGGRGGTYNEQFF | TRBD2 | few | TRBJ2-1 | TRBV5-4
TGTGCCTGGAGACAGGGCTATCCCTACGAGCAGTACTTC | CAWRQGYPYEQYF | NA | few | TRBJ2-7 | TRBV30
TGTGCCAGCAGCTTAATCTCGGGGGGCGCGAGCGGCAATCAGCCCCAGCATTTT | CASSLISGGASGNQPQHF | NA | few | TRBJ1-5 | TRBV7-6
TGTGCCTGGAGTTCCGGGACAGGGAAATACGAGCAGTACTTC | CAWSSGTGKYEQYF | TRBD1 | NA | TRBJ2-7 | TRBV30
TGTGCCAGCACCCCAAGAGTAGTTAACAGGGAAGACAATTCACCCCTCCACTTT | CASTPRVVNREDNSPLHF | NA | NA | TRBJ1-6 | TRBV2
TGTGCCAGCAGTGAATCGTTAGCTCGGGAGGATGCGGCTTTCTTT | CASSESLAREDAAFF | NA | few | TRBJ1-1 | TRBV6-1
TGTGCCAGCAGCCGGACTAGCGGGGGGGTGGAAAACATTCAGTACTTC | CASSRTSGGVENIQYF | TRBD2 | few | TRBJ2-4 | TRBV5-4
TGTGCCAGCACCCTAAGGGGAGGGCAGGACTCCTACAATGAGCAGTTCTTC | CASTLRGGQDSYNEQFF | TRBD2 | NA | TRBJ2-1 | TRBV7-3